Shown below are 26 T cell receptor beta chains from a single sample sequenced in a study of T cell repertoires in ileal Crohn's disease (dated by TCRdb to the late 2010s). Library creation used the immunoSEQ multiplex PCR assay. TCRdb took over this immuneACCESS table, retaining in-frame rearrangements with V and J assigned. Such tables are incomplete; in checked studies, under half of the missing clones stem from an unresolved V gene, and the remainder is unexplained. The sample table lists thousands of clones, about two thirds of them with a count of one. 36% of the sample is held by the ten biggest clonotypes. The time point label here, explained by the study, means: neoterminal ileum biopsy at postoperative endoscopy, about 6 months after surgery. Sample: ileal tissue. Every receptor here comes from an adult with Crohn's disease.

Remarks on this clone: One junction end does not reproduce the germline sequence, and a read error may be involved. DNA of the CDR3: TGTGCCAACAGCGTAGAGGGGGGGCTAGCGGGAGAGACCCAGTACTTC. Its translation is CANSVEGGLAGETQYF. This chain uses TRBV9 with TRBJ2-5; TRBD2 agrees at 8 bases. This CDR3 spans 16 amino acids. CDR1 SGDLS and CDR2 YYNGEE come from the germline V gene.

A few counts support this clone. The chain has TRBV19 and TRBJ1-5; 8 bases map to TRBD1. This CDR3 has 14 residues. Trimming at V came to 5 bases and at J to 4 bases, leaving 4 bases not matched to a gene. Germline CDR1 reads LNHDA; CDR2 reads SQIVND (reference sequence). The CDR3 here is CASSLGQGNQPQHF. CDR3 in DNA: TGTGCCAGTAGTCTAGGACAGGGAAATCAGCCCCAGCATTTT.

This chain connects TRBV19 to TRBJ2-1, with 9 bases that match TRBD2. The trim removed 2 bases at V and 10 bases at J, leaving 9 bases unmatched. The CDR3 length is 15 residues. Germline loops: CDR1 LNHDA, CDR2 SQIVND (reference sequence). CDR3 nucleotide sequence: TGTGCCAGTAGTATAAACTTTAGCGGGAGAAGGGAGCAGTTCTTC. Protein product: CASSINFSGRREQFF. Based on the CDR3 plus reference TRBV19 and TRBJ2-1, the full variable domain is DGGITQSPKYLFRKEGQNVTLSCEQNLNHDAMYWYRQDPGQGLRLIYYSQIVNDFQKGDIAEGYSVSREKKESFPLTVTSAQKNPTAFYLCASSINFSGRREQFFGPGTRLTVL.

Written as DNA, the CDR3 is TGTGCCAGCAGAGCGGACCAATACCCCTATGGCTACACCTTC. Its protein is CASRADQYPYGYTF. The chain is built from TRBV6-1 and TRBJ1-2; no clear D gene. Trimming stripped 6 bases from V and 4 bases from J, with 15 bases between. Germline-derived CDR1 and CDR2 are MNHNS and SASEGT. The CDR3 has 14 residues.

The J gene is TRBJ2-1, the V gene TRBV5-8; D unresolved. CDR3 length: 15 residues. Germline CDR1 SGHTS, CDR2 YDEGEE. The ends were cut back, 1 base at V and 7 bases at J, with 15 bases in the middle. In DNA form, the CDR3 reads TGTGCCAGCAGCTTGATAGAAAAGGAGTGGAATGAGCAGTTCTTC. Translated: CASSLIEKEWNEQFF.

The CDR3 spells CASSYSNFRGNTEAFF. The CDR3 coding sequence is TGTGCCAGCAGTTACTCGAATTTCAGGGGGAACACTGAAGCTTTCTTT. The V and J genes are TRBV6-6 and TRBJ1-1, with D perhaps matching TRBD1 (6 bases). This CDR3 region has 16 residues. V dropped 0 bases and J dropped 1 base, with 12 bases sitting between them. CDR1 is MNHNY and CDR2 is SVGAGI in the germline V gene (reference sequence).

This clone showed up just once. The chain joins TRBV19 to TRBJ2-5; 7 positions match TRBD1. V lost 3 bases and J lost 2; bases outside the gene matches: 6. Germline V CDR1 and CDR2: LNHDA, SQIVND (reference sequence). This CDR3 spans 15 amino acids. CDR3 bases: TGTGCCAGTAGTATCGGGACAGTCCTTCAAGAGACCCAGTACTTC. It translates to CASSIGTVLQETQYF.

V is TRBV7-8 and J is TRBJ1-3; 8 nucleotides agree with TRBD1. There are 19 residues in the CDR3. Per the germline V gene, CDR1 is SGHVS and CDR2 is FQNEAQ. After removal of 5 bases from V and 0 bases from J, the junction contained 15 bases not matched to a gene. CDR3 bases: TGTGCCAGCAGCCCCCCACCGTCCAACAGGGGGACCTCTGGAAACACCATATATTTT. Protein product: CASSPPPSNRGTSGNTIYF.

The chain joins TRBV6-6 to TRBJ2-1; TRBD2 matches 10 bases. The CDR3 loop spans 15 amino acids. Germline CDR1 and CDR2: MNHNY and SVGAGI (reference sequence). V shed 5 bases, J shed 5 bases, and the junction held 6 bases outside the gene matches. DNA of the CDR3: TGTGCCAGCAGTCTAAGCGGGAGGGCCAACAATGAGCAGTTCTTC. This codes for CASSLSGRANNEQFF.

In its sample, this clone was seen a few times. The chain has TRBV28 and TRBJ2-7, with 7 positions matching TRBD2. The ends lost 5 bases at V and 0 bases at J; junction bases unmatched: 7. Germline lookup yields CDR1 MDHEN and CDR2 SYDVKM. CDR3 length: 15 amino acids. CDR3 region: CASSELLALSYEQYF. In nucleotides, the CDR3 is TGTGCCAGCAGTGAATTACTAGCGCTCTCCTACGAGCAGTACTTC.

This rearrangement joins TRBV19 to TRBJ2-1; a possible D gene is TRBD2 (5 bases). CDR3 size: 11 residues. Per germline, CDR1 LNHDA and CDR2 SQIVND (reference sequence). The V gene lost 10 bases and the J gene lost 3 bases, with 7 bases spanning the gap. CDR3 residues: CAIGDYNEQFF. DNA of the CDR3: TGTGCCATCGGGGACTACAATGAGCAGTTCTTC.

The J gene is TRBJ1-3, the V gene TRBV6-5, with a possible D match to TRBD1 (6 bases). Trimming removed 3 bases from V and 8 bases from J, with 14 bases in between. Germline values: CDR1 MNHEY, CDR2 SVGAGI. The CDR3 runs 14 residues. CDR3 coding DNA: TGTGCCAGCAGTTATTCGATAGGGGGTGACACCATATATTTT. This encodes CASSYSIGGDTIYF.

This clone appeared a few times. The CDR3 sequence: CASSLALQGDTQYF. The CDR3 nucleotides are TGTGCCAGCAGCTTGGCCTTACAGGGGGATACGCAGTATTTT. The chain employs TRBV5-4 and TRBJ2-3; 7 nucleotides agree with TRBD1. The CDR3 has 14 amino acids. CDR1 is SGHNT and CDR2 is YYREEE in the germline V gene (reference sequence). Trimming at V came to 0 bases and at J to 6 bases, leaving 4 bases not matched to a gene.

The genes are TRBV6-1 and TRBJ2-3; TRBD2 agrees at 10 bases. J lost 4 bases, V lost 6 bases, and 7 bases had no gene match. The CDR3 loop spans 15 amino acids. Per the germline V gene, CDR1 is MNHNS and CDR2 is SASEGT. The CDR3 DNA reads TGTGCCAGCAGCCTAGCGGGAGTTCTGCCAGATACGCAGTATTTT. Translating gives CASSLAGVLPDTQYF.

This clone has only a few counts. The rearrangement joins TRBV4-1 to TRBJ1-2; no firm D call. V was shortened by 0 bases and J by 4 bases, with 15 bases between the two germline ends. Germline CDR1 reads MGHRA; CDR2 reads YSYEKL. There are 16 residues in the CDR3. The CDR3 protein is CASSQDPQAAGYGYTF. As DNA, the CDR3 is TGCGCCAGCAGCCAAGACCCCCAGGCCGCAGGCTATGGCTACACCTTC.

The rearrangement uses TRBV7-2 and TRBJ2-3; TRBD2 aligns across 8 bases. Germline lookup yields CDR1 SGHTA and CDR2 FQGNSA. The CDR3 is made up of 16 amino acids. V lost 1 base to trimming and J lost 2 bases; unmatched junction nucleotides: 5. The CDR3: CASSLDSGTYTDTQYF. For the CDR3, the DNA is TGTGCCAGCAGCTTAGATAGCGGGACATACACAGATACGCAGTATTTT.

This chain joins TRBV7-8 and TRBJ2-7; 14 positions agree with TRBD2. CDR1 and CDR2 from the germline V gene are SGHVS and FQNEAQ. The trim removed 5 bases at V and 1 base at J, leaving 10 bases unmatched. The CDR3 sequence is 18 residues long. This chain's CDR3 is CASSRRWGLAGESYEQYF. The CDR3 bases are TGTGCCAGCAGCCGTAGATGGGGACTAGCGGGGGAATCCTACGAGCAGTACTTC.

The chain joins TRBV23-1 to TRBJ2-7; maybe TRBD1 (5 bases). TRBV23-1 is recorded as an ORF, its role being uncertain. The CDR3 loop spans 16 amino acids. The V end was cut by 0 bases, the J end by 2 bases, with 14 bases between. The CDR3 DNA is TGCGCCAGCAGTCAATCTGAACTTAACAGGCCCTACGAGCAGTACTTC. It is translated as CASSQSELNRPYEQYF.

Worth noting for this clone: The junction does not match germline at one end; this may be a read error. Other DNA variants within this sample encode the same CDR3. The gene calls are TRBV2 and TRBJ1-1; D unresolved. Germline CDR1 is SNHLY and CDR2 is FYNNEI. CDR3 size: 14 residues. DNA of the CDR3: TGTGCCAGCACAGCCAGGATTATGAACACTGAAGCTTTTTTT. This sequence encodes CASTARIMNTEAFF. Using reference TRBV2 and TRBJ1-1 for the parts outside the CDR3, the full variable domain is EPEVTQTPSHQVTQMGQEVILRCVPISNHLYFYWYRQILGQKVEFLVSFYNNEISEKSEIFDDQFSVERPDGSNFTLKIRSTKLEDSAMYFCASTARIMNTEAFFGQGTRLTVV.

The chain recombines TRBV4-3 with TRBJ1-2, with D perhaps matching TRBD1 (6 bases). Germline-derived CDR1 and CDR2 are LGHNA and YSLEER. The length of the CDR3 is 14 residues. Trimming pared 1 base from V and 3 bases from J, leaving 9 bases between. The CDR3 is CASSQASGDYGYTF. DNA for the CDR3: TGCGCCAGCAGCCAAGCGTCAGGGGACTATGGCTACACCTTC.

The gene calls are TRBV18 and TRBJ2-7; TRBD1 aligns across 10 bases. CDR3 length: 14 amino acids. Germline assignment: CDR1 KGHSH and CDR2 LQKENI. J was trimmed by 3 bases and V by 6 bases; bases with no gene match: 5. CDR3: CASSRDRGFYEQYF. CDR3 DNA sequence: TGTGCCAGCTCCCGGGACAGGGGATTCTACGAGCAGTACTTC.

V and J are TRBV5-4 and TRBJ1-2; 7 bases map to TRBD1. Germline V lookup: CDR1 SGHNT, CDR2 YYREEE (reference sequence). This CDR3 contains 15 residues. V dropped 3 bases and J dropped 4; count of bases not matched to a gene: 9. CDR3 protein: CASSWGWDSLYGYTF. The CDR3 nucleotides are TGTGCCAGCAGCTGGGGGTGGGACAGCCTCTATGGCTACACCTTC.

This rearrangement joins TRBV28 to TRBJ2-4; D is possibly TRBD1 (6 bases). Trimming took 10 bases from V and 6 from J, leaving 22 bases between them. CDR1 is MDHEN, CDR2 SYDVKM, per germline. The CDR3 is 15 amino acids. CDR3 sequence: CATTQSGDILNIQYF. The DNA of the CDR3 is TGTGCCACCACCCAGTCCGGGGACATTTTAAACATTCAGTACTTC. The whole variable domain, remainder taken from reference TRBV28 and TRBJ2-4, is DVKVTQSSRYLVKRTGEKVFLECVQDMDHENMFWYRQDPGLGLRLIYFSYDVKMKEKGDIPEGYSVSREKKERFSLILESASTNQTSMYLCATTQSGDILNIQYFGAGTRLSVL.

V usage is TRBV2 and J usage is TRBJ2-7, with TRBD1 matching 7 bases. Germline CDR1 reads SNHLY; CDR2 reads FYNNEI. The CDR3 has 14 residues. V dropped 6 bases and J dropped 0; count of bases not matched to a gene: 5. This CDR3 reads CASRGTESSYEQYF. Written as DNA, the CDR3 is TGTGCCAGCAGGGGGACAGAGAGCTCCTACGAGCAGTACTTC.

The V gene is TRBV29-1, the J gene TRBJ1-5, with D possibly matching TRBD1 (6 bases). Looked up from germline, CDR1 is SQVTM and CDR2 is ANQGSEA. The CDR3 loop spans 13 amino acids. With 0 bases removed from V and 5 bases from J, the gap between germline ends came to 8 bases. The CDR3 DNA follows: TGCAGCGTTGAAGAAGGGGGGGATCAGCCCCAGCATTTT. Its protein product is CSVEEGGDQPQHF.

This chain connects TRBV5-8 to TRBJ2-5, with 7 bases lining up with TRBD1. The CDR3 is 13 amino acids. The germline CDR1 and CDR2 sequences are SGHTS and YDEGEE. The ends lost 3 bases at V and 7 bases at J; junction bases unmatched: 6. CDR3 bases: TGTGCCAGCAGCTCAGACAGGGAAGGGACCCAGTACTTC. This translates into CASSSDREGTQYF.